This TCR beta chain was identified during a study of shared clonotypes between healthy human individuals. Sequenced by immunoSEQ multiplex PCR; TCRdb stores in-frame clones only, minus some. The sample has over 700,000 clones; 72% are singletons. Per the germline V gene, CDR1 is SEHNR and CDR2 is FQNEAQ (reference sequence). This CDR3 has 14 residues. Trimming shortened V by 5 bases and J by 5 bases, and 15 bases separated the two germline ends. The sequenced sample was memory CD4+ T cells sorted from blood. Subset: CD45RA-negative fraction. The sequence derives from a woman aged 25 to 45 in good health. The chain recombines TRBV7-9 with TRBJ2-5; the D is unclear. The CDR3 coding sequence is TGTGCCAGCAGCCCGAGGCGATGGGGTGAGACCCAGTACTTC. Translating gives CASSPRRWGETQYF.